The 18 T cell receptor beta chains in this list originate from one sample, sequenced in a study of glioma-infiltrating T cells after dendritic cell vaccination (dated by TCRdb to the mid-2010s). Explained via the paper, the time point label denotes: after dendritic cell vaccination, including at tumor progression/relapse. Receptor libraries were prepared by the immunoSEQ multiplex PCR assay. TCRdb's version of the immuneACCESS table is confined to in-frame rearrangements and falls short of the full clone set. An unresolved V gene accounts for under half of the shortfall where checked; the remainder is of unknown origin. The sample records approximately 50,000 clones, around 89% of which are singletons. The ten largest account for roughly 5.6% of the sample. The input for sequencing was blood, taken after dendritic cell vaccination. These receptors all come from a human donor with glioblastoma.

This clone was counted once. This sequence joins TRBV15 and TRBJ1-3; a weak D match, TRBD1 (6 bases). CDR1 and CDR2 from the germline V gene are LNHNV and YYDKDF (reference sequence). V shed 0 bases and J shed 4 bases, with 13 bases lying between them. The CDR3 totals 16 residues. Here the CDR3 reads CATSRDLMGAGNTIYF. CDR3 DNA: TGTGCCACCAGCAGAGATCTTATGGGGGCAGGAAACACCATATATTTT. The complete variable domain, with remaining parts taken from reference TRBV15 and TRBJ1-3, reads DAMVIQNPRYQVTQFGKPVTLSCSQTLNHNVMYWYQQKSSQAPKLLFHYYDKDFNNEADTPDNFQSRRPNTSFCFLDIRSPGLGDTAMYLCATSRDLMGAGNTIYFGEGSWLTVV.

This clone was observed a single time. The genes are TRBV7-9 and TRBJ1-1; 8 bases are shared with TRBD1. The CDR3 has 11 amino acids. Unmatched junction bases numbered 11, after V lost 10 bases and J lost 13 bases. CDR1 is SEHNR, CDR2 FQNEAQ, per germline (reference sequence). The CDR3 reads CATTLTGESFF. The CDR3 DNA reads as TGTGCCACCACCCTGACAGGGGAAAGTTTCTTT.

The CDR3 spells CASGTGVGTEAFF. The CDR3 nucleotides read TGTGCCAGCGGGACAGGGGTGGGTACTGAAGCTTTCTTT. This chain joins TRBV27 and TRBJ1-1, with TRBD1 matching over 10 bases. This CDR3 spans 13 amino acids. J lost 5 bases, V lost 8 bases, and 5 bases had no gene match. The germline V gene encodes CDR1 MNHEY and CDR2 SMNVEV (reference sequence).

The chain has TRBV6-6 and TRBJ1-2; D not certain. This CDR3 has 13 residues. Deletions cut 11 bases from V and 2 bases from J, with 15 bases between. Germline V gene lookup returns CDR1 MNHNY and CDR2 SVGAGI (reference sequence). The CDR3 region has the DNA TGTGCCGCCATCGGCGGGAAGAACTATGGCTACACCTTC. Protein product: CAAIGGKNYGYTF.

This chain links TRBV5-1 with TRBJ1-2; the D gene is possibly TRBD1 (6 bases). Trimming shortened V by 4 bases and J by 4 bases, and 17 bases separated the two germline ends. CDR3 length: 15 amino acids. The germline gives CDR1 SGHRS, CDR2 YFSETQ. CDR3 protein: CASSRGDIGPYGYTF. The DNA for the CDR3 is TGCGCCAGCAGCCGTGGGGACATTGGACCCTATGGCTACACCTTC. The full variable domain, rest sourced from reference TRBV5-1 and TRBJ1-2, is KAGVTQTPRYLIKTRGQQVTLSCSPISGHRSVSWYQQTPGQGLQFLFEYFSETQRNKGNFPGRFSGRQFSNSRSEMNVSTLELGDSALYLCASSRGDIGPYGYTFGSGTRLTVV.

The chain links TRBV10-3 to TRBJ2-3, with 9 bases aligning to TRBD2. The V segment lost 7 bases and the J segment 4 bases; nucleotides outside the gene matches: 6. Per germline, CDR1 ENHRY and CDR2 SYGVKD. This CDR3 is 14 amino acids long. The CDR3 reads CAIKKREDADTQYF. DNA of the CDR3: TGTGCCATCAAGAAGCGGGAGGACGCAGATACGCAGTATTTT.

V is TRBV5-4 and J is TRBJ2-3; D may be TRBD2 (5 bases). From germline, CDR1 is SGHNT and CDR2 YYREEE (reference sequence). Trimming stripped 5 bases from V and 0 bases from J, with 16 bases between. The CDR3 sequence is 16 residues long. The CDR3 is CASRDPSGPSTDTQYF. In DNA, the CDR3 is TGTGCCAGCAGGGACCCGAGCGGACCTAGCACAGATACGCAGTATTTT.

This chain connects TRBV18 to TRBJ2-1; 10 nucleotides line up with TRBD1. The trim removed 6 bases at V and 6 bases at J, leaving 5 bases unmatched. CDR1 is KGHSH, CDR2 LQKENI, per germline. The CDR3 is made up of 14 amino acids. The DNA for the CDR3 is TGTGCCAGCTCCCGGGACAGGGGACCCAATGAGCAGTTCTTC. Its protein product is CASSRDRGPNEQFF.

The J gene is TRBJ2-7, the V gene TRBV6-5; TRBD2 matches 11 bases. Germline-derived CDR1 and CDR2 are MNHEY and SVGAGI. V trimming: 7 bases; J trimming: 7 bases; junction bases outside the gene matches: 9. The CDR3 sequence is 14 residues long. CDR3 nucleotide sequence: TGTGCCAGCACCCGAACTAGCGGGAGAGGGGAGCAGTACTTC. The encoded protein is CASTRTSGRGEQYF.

The chain couples TRBV7-2 to TRBJ2-5, with D maybe TRBD2 (6 bases). The CDR3 is 15 residues long. Germline values: CDR1 SGHTA, CDR2 FQGNSA. V lost 1 base to trimming and J lost 0 bases, with 9 bases between them. CDR3 loop: CASSLVWDYQETQYF. In DNA, the CDR3 is TGTGCCAGCAGCTTAGTTTGGGACTACCAAGAGACCCAGTACTTC.

Remarks on this clone: Germline is not matched at one junction end, which may reflect a read error. The V and J genes are TRBV6-5 and TRBJ1-3; D gene ambiguous. The CDR3 runs 15 residues. The germline V gene has CDR1 MNHEY and CDR2 SVGAGI. CDR3 residues: CASSNSPRTGDTIYF. CDR3 coding DNA: TGTGCCAGCAGTAACTCTCCGAGGACTGGGGACACCATATATTTT.

The chain combines TRBV23-1 with TRBJ2-1; TRBD2 matches at 11 bases. TRBV23-1 is an ORF for which the function is uncertain. CDR3 length equals 16 residues. J was trimmed by 4 bases and V by 3 bases; bases with no gene match: 5. The CDR3 DNA sequence: TGCGCCAGCAGTCACAAGACTAGCGGGGCTTACAATGAGCAGTTCTTC. This gives the protein CASSHKTSGAYNEQFF.

The rearrangement uses TRBV30 and TRBJ1-1; a possible D gene is TRBD1 (5 bases). Germline CDR1 and CDR2: GTSNPN and SVGIG (reference sequence). The V and J ends lost 0 bases and 1 base respectively, with 18 bases between them. This CDR3 has 17 residues. The CDR3 DNA reads as TGTGCCTGGAGTGTACTCCCACGTCGGGGGGGGAACACTGAAGCTTTCTTT. Translated: CAWSVLPRRGGNTEAFF.

The J gene is TRBJ2-7, the V gene TRBV5-1, with D possibly being TRBD1 (5 bases). V was cut by 0 bases and J by 3 bases, with 10 bases left in between. The CDR3 spans 14 residues. CDR1 and CDR2 (germline): SGHRS, YFSETQ. The CDR3 region has the DNA TGCGCCAGCAGCTTGGGACAGAATAACTACGAGCAGTACTTC. Translating gives CASSLGQNNYEQYF.

This chain links TRBV27 with TRBJ2-3; 13 bases fit TRBD2. CDR1 and CDR2 (germline): MNHEY, SMNVEV (reference sequence). CDR3 size: 16 residues. The ends lost 6 bases at V and 8 bases at J; junction bases unmatched: 11. Here the CDR3 reads CASSKTSGRRTGTQYF. The CDR3 bases are TGTGCCAGCAGCAAGACTAGCGGGAGGAGGACTGGTACGCAGTATTTT.

The gene calls are TRBV2 and TRBJ2-5; possible D gene TRBD2, 6 bases. Germline V CDR1 and CDR2: SNHLY, FYNNEI. CDR3 length equals 13 residues. Trimming stripped 10 bases from V and 2 bases from J, with 14 bases between. CDR3 nucleotides: TGTGCCACGATGGGACTTCTACAAGAGACCCAGTACTTC. This sequence encodes CATMGLLQETQYF.

Only a few counts were recorded for this clone. The chain employs TRBV5-6 and TRBJ1-1; D perhaps matches TRBD1 (5 bases). Germline V CDR1 and CDR2: SGHDT, YYEEEE. CDR3 size: 14 residues. V lost 4 bases and J lost 2, with 12 bases in between. CDR3 in amino acids: CASSPGGGNTEAFF. The CDR3, as DNA: TGTGCCAGCAGCCCGGGGGGGGGAAACACTGAAGCTTTCTTT. Drawing the rest from reference TRBV5-6 and TRBJ1-1, the complete variable domain is DAGVTQSPTHLIKTRGQQVTLRCSPKSGHDTVSWYQQALGQGPQFIFQYYEEEERQRGNFPDRFSGHQFPNYSSELNVNALLLGDSALYLCASSPGGGNTEAFFGQGTRLTVV.

This sequence joins TRBV5-8 and TRBJ1-3, with D perhaps TRBD1 (6 bases). Germline V gives CDR1 SGHTS, CDR2 YDEGEE. The CDR3 is 16 amino acids. Trimming cost V 0 bases and J 1 base, with 11 bases left between them. CDR3 coding DNA: TGTGCCAGCAGCTTGGTCGTCGGACAGTCTGGAAACACCATATATTTT. Translating it yields CASSLVVGQSGNTIYF.